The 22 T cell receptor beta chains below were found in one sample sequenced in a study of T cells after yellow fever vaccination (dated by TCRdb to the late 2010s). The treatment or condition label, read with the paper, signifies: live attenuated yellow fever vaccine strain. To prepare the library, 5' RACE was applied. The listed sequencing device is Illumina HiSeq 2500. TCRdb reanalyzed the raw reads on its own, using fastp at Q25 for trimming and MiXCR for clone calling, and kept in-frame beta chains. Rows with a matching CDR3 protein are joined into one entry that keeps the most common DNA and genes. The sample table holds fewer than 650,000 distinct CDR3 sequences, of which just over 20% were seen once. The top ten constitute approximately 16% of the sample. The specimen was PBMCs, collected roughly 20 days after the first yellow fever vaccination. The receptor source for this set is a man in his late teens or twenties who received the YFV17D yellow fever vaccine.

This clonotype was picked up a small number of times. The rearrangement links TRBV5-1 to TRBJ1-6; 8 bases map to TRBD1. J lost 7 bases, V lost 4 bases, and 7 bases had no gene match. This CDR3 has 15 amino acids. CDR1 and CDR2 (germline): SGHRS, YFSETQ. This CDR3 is CASSAVGQGNSPLHF. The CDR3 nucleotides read TGCGCCAGCAGCGCCGTAGGACAGGGAAATTCACCCCTCCACTTT.

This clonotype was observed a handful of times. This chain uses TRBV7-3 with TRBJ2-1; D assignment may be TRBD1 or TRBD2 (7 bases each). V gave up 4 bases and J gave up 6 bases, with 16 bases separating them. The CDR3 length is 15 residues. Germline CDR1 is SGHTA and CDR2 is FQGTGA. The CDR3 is CASSWGGTVFNEQFF. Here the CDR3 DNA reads TGTGCCAGCAGCTGGGGAGGGACAGTGTTCAATGAGCAGTTCTTC.

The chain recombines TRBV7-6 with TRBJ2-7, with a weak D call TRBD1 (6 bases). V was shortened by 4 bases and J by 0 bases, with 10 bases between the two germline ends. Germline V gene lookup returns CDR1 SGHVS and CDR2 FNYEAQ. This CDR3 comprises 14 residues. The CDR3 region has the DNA TGTGCCAGCAGCTGGCGACAGGACTCCTACGAGCAGTACTTC. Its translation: CASSWRQDSYEQYF.

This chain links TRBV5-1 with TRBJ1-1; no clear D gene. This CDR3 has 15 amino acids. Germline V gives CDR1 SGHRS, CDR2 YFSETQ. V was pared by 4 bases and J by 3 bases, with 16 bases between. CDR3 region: CASSLLGPWDTEAFF. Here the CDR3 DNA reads TGCGCCAGCAGCCTACTAGGCCCCTGGGACACTGAAGCTTTCTTT.

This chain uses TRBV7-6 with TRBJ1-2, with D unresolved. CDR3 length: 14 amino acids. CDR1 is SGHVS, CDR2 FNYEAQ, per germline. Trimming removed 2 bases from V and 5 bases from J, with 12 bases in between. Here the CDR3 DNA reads TGTGCCAGCAGCTTACAAGGACGGCTTTATGGCTACACCTTC. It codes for CASSLQGRLYGYTF.

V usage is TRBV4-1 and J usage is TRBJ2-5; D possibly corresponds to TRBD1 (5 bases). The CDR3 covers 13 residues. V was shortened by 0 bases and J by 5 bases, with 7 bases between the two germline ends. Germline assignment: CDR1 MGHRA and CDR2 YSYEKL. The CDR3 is CASSQEYRETQYF. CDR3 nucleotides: TGCGCCAGCAGCCAAGAATACAGGGAGACCCAGTACTTC.

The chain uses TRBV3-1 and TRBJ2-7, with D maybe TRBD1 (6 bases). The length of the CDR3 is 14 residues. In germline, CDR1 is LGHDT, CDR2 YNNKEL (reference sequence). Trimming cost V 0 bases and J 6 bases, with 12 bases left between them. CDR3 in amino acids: CASSQEGARGEQYV. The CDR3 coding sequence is TGTGCCAGCAGCCAAGAGGGGGCCAGGGGCGAGCAGTACGTC.

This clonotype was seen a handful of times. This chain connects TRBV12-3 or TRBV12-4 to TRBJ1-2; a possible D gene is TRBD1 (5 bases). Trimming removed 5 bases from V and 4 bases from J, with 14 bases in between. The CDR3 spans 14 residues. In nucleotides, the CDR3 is TGTGCCAGCAGTCACCCTAGGGGTACCTATGGCTACACCTTC. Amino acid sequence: CASSHPRGTYGYTF.

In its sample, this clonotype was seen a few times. The CDR3 protein is CASSQDGDGETQYF. CDR3 sequence (DNA): TGTGCCAGCAGCCAAGACGGGGATGGAGAGACCCAGTACTTC. This chain connects TRBV4-2 to TRBJ2-5; D possibly corresponds to TRBD2 (5 bases). With 0 bases removed from V and 4 bases from J, the gap between germline ends came to 9 bases. The CDR3 sequence is 14 residues long. The germline CDR1 and CDR2 sequences are LGHNA and YNFKEQ.

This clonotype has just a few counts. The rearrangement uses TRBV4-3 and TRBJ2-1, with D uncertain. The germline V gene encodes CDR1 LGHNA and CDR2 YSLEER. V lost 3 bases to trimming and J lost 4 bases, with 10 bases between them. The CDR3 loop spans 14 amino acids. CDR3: CASSQPDGYNEQFF. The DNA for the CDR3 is TGCGCCAGCAGCCAGCCGGACGGATACAATGAGCAGTTCTTC.

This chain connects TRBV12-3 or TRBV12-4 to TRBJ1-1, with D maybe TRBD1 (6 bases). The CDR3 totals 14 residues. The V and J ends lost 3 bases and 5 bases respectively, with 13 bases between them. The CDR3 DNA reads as TGTGCCAGCAGTTTGGGGACATTGGGGACTGAAGCTTTCTTT. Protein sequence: CASSLGTLGTEAFF.

Here the CDR3 DNA reads TGTGCCTGGAGTGTCAGTTGGGGGACTGAAGCTTTCTTT. It translates to CAWSVSWGTEAFF. This chain links TRBV30 with TRBJ1-1, with D tentatively TRBD1 (5 bases). Germline lookup yields CDR1 GTSNPN and CDR2 SVGIG (reference sequence). CDR3 length equals 13 residues. Trimming removed 0 bases at V and 5 bases at J, with 10 bases between.

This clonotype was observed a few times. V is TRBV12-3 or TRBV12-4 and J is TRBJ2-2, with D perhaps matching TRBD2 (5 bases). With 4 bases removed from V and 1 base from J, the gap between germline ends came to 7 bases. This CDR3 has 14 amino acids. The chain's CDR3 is CASSWERNTGELFF. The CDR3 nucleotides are TGTGCCAGCAGTTGGGAGAGGAACACCGGGGAGCTGTTTTTT.

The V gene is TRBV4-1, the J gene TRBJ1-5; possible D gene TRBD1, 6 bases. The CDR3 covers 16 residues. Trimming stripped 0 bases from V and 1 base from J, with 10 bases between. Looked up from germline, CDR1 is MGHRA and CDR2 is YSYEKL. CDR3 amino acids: CASSQDPGQSNQPQHF. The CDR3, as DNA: TGCGCCAGCAGCCAAGACCCTGGACAGAGCAATCAGCCCCAGCATTTT.

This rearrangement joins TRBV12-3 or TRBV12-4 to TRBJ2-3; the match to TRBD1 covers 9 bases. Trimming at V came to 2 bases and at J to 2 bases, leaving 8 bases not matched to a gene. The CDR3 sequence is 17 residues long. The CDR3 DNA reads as TGTGCCAGCAGTTTAAGGTGGGACAGGGCCCTCACAGATACGCAGTATTTT. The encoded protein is CASSLRWDRALTDTQYF.

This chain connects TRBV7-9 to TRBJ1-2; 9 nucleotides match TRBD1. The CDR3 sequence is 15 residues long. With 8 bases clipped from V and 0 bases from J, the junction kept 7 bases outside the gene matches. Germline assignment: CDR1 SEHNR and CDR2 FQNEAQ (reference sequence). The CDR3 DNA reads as TGTGCCAGCGCCTTGGGACAGGGAGCTAACTATGGCTACACCTTC. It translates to CASALGQGANYGYTF.

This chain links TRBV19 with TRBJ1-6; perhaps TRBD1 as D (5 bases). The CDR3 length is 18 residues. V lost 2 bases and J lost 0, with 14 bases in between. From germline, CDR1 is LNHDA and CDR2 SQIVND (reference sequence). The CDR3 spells CASSITWGRSSYNSPLHF. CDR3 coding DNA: TGTGCCAGTAGTATAACGTGGGGACGGAGCTCCTATAATTCACCCCTCCACTTT.

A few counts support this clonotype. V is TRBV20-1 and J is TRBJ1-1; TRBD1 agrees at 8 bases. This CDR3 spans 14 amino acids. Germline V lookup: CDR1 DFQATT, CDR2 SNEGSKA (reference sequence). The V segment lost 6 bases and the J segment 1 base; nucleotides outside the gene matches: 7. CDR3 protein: CSARHGQGNTEAFF. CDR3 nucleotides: TGCAGTGCGAGGCACGGACAGGGGAACACTGAAGCTTTCTTT.

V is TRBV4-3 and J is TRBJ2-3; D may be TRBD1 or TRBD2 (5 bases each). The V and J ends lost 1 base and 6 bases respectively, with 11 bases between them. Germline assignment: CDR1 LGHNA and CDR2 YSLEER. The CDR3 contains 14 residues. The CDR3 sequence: CASSQGGKWDTQYF. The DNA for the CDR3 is TGCGCCAGCAGCCAAGGGGGGAAATGGGATACGCAGTATTTT.

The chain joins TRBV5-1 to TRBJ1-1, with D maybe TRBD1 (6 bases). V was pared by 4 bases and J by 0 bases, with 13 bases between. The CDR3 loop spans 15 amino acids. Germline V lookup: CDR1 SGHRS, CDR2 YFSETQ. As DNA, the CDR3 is TGCGCCAGCAGCGTTTCGCAGGGGATGAACACTGAAGCTTTCTTT. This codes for CASSVSQGMNTEAFF. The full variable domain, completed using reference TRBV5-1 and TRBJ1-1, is KAGVTQTPRYLIKTRGQQVTLSCSPISGHRSVSWYQQTPGQGLQFLFEYFSETQRNKGNFPGRFSGRQFSNSRSEMNVSTLELGDSALYLCASSVSQGMNTEAFFGQGTRLTVV.

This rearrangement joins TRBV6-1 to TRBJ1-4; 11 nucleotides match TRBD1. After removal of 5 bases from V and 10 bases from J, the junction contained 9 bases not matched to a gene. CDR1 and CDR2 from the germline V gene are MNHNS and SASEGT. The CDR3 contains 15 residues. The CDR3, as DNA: TGTGCCAGCAGTCAAGGACAGGGGGCGGTAGGAAAACTGTTTTTT. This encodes CASSQGQGAVGKLFF.

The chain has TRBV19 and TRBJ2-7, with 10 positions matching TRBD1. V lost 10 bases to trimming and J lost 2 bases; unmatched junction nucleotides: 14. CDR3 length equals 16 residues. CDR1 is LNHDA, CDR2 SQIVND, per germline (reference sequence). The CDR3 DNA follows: TGTGCCATTCATCGGAGGGGACAGGGGTATCCCTACGAGCAGTACGTC. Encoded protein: CAIHRRGQGYPYEQYV.